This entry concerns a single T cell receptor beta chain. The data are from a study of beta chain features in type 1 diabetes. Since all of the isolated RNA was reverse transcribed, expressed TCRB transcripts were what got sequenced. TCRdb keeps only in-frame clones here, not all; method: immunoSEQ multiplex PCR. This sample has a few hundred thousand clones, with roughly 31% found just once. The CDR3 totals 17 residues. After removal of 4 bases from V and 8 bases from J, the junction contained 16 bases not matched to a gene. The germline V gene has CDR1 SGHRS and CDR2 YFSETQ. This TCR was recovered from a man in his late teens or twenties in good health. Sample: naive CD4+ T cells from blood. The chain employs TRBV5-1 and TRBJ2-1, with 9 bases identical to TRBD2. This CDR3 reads CASSLLVAGGASDEQFF. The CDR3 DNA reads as TGCGCCAGCAGCCTACTGGTGGCGGGAGGGGCCAGCGATGAGCAGTTCTTC.